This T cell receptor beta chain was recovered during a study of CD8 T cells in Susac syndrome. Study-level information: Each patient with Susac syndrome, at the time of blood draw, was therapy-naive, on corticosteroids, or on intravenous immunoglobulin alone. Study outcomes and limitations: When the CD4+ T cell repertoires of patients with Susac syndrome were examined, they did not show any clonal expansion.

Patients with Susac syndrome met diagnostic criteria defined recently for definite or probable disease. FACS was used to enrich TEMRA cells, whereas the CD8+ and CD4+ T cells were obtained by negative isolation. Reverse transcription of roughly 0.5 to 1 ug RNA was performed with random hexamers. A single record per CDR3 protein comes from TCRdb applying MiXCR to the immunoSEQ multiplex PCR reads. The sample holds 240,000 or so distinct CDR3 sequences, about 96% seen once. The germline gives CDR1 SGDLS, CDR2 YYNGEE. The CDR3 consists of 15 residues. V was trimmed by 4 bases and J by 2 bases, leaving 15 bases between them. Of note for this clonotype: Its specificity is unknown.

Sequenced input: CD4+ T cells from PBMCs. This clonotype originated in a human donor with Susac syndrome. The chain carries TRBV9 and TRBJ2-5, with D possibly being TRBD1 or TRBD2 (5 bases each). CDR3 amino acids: CASSLSGGPQETQYF. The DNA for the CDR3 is TGTGCCAGCAGCCTCTCTGGGGGTCCTCAAGAGACCCAGTACTTC.